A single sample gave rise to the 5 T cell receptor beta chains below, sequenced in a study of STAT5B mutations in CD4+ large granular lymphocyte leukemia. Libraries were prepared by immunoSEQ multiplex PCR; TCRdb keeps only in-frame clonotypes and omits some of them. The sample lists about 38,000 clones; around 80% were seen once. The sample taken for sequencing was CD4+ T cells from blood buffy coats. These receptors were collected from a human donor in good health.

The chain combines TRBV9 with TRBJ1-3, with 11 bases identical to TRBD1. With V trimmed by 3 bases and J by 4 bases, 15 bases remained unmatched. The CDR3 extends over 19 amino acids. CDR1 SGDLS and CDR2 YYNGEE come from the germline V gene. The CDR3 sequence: CASSAYDVGQGALGNTIYF. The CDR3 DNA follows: TGTGCCAGCAGCGCGTACGACGTAGGACAGGGGGCATTGGGAAACACCATATATTTT.

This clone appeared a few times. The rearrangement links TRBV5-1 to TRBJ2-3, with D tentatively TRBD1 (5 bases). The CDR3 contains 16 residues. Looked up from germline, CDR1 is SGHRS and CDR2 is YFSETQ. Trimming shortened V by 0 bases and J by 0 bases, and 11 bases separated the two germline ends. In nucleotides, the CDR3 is TGCGCCAGCAGCTTGGGAACAGGAGCTAGCACAGATACGCAGTATTTT. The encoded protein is CASSLGTGASTDTQYF.

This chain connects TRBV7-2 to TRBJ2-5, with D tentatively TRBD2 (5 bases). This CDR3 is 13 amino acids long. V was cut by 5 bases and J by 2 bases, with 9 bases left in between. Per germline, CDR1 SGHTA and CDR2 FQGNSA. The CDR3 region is CASSRREQETQYF. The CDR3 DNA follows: TGTGCCAGCAGCCGCCGGGAACAAGAGACCCAGTACTTC.

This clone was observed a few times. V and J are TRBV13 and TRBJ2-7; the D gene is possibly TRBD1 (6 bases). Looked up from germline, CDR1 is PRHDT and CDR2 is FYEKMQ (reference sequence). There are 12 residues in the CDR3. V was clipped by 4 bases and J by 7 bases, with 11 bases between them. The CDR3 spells CASSSQGREQYF. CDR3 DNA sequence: TGTGCCAGCAGCTCACAGGGTCGGGAGCAGTACTTC.

CDR3 residues: CASSRTPIPGTSGYEQYF. In DNA form, the CDR3 reads TGTGCCAGCAGCCGAACCCCCATTCCCGGGACTAGCGGCTACGAGCAGTACTTC. The V and J genes are TRBV7-2 and TRBJ2-7; 11 bases are shared with TRBD2. V dropped 5 bases and J dropped 3; count of bases not matched to a gene: 15. This CDR3 has 18 residues. CDR1 and CDR2 from the germline V gene are SGHTA and FQGNSA.